This T cell receptor (beta chain) was recovered during a study of identifying expanded T cells in peripheral blood. The table came from immunoSEQ multiplex PCR; TCRdb's copy has only in-frame clones and leaves some out. The sample comprises 75,000 to 95,000 clones, 70% to 90% of which are singletons, and 3.5% to 5% rests with the top ten. The CDR3 extends over 19 amino acids. From germline, CDR1 is SGDLS and CDR2 YYNGEE. V lost 0 bases, J lost 0 bases, and 19 bases lay in between. Sequenced sample: blood. The J gene is TRBJ2-1, the V gene TRBV9; either TRBD1 or TRBD2 may supply D (5 bases each). The origin of this receptor is a person aged 18 to 70 in good health. CDR3 sequence reads: CASSVGGAMAYSSYNEQFF. Written as DNA, the CDR3 is TGTGCCAGCAGCGTAGGAGGGGCGATGGCCTACAGCTCCTACAATGAGCAGTTCTTC.